These T cell receptor beta chains were read from a single sample in a study of OX40 agonist ivuxolimab in advanced cancers. Sequencing was performed with immunoSEQ multiplex PCR; in TCRdb, only in-frame clones are kept and a portion is missing. The data contain about 63,000 clones, roughly nine tenths of them singletons. Here the sequenced sample was CD4+ or CD8+ T cells sorted from blood, taken in a trial of the OX40 agonist ivuxolimab. Every receptor here comes from an adult with an advanced solid tumor such as melanoma, head and neck, liver or kidney cancer. Each CDR3 is given with its conserved first and last residue. The order of the fields is clone size, J gene, D gene, V gene, CDR3 DNA, CDR3 protein. The D gene is left open where the match is weak. Size tells how often a clone was seen (once, few, many) or the class of an expanded clone, and some rows leave it out.

.,TRBJ2-7,TRBD2,TRBV28,TGTGCCAGCAGTGAGGTAGCGGGAGGGAACTGGTACGAGCAGTACTTC,CASSEVAGGNWYEQYF
once,TRBJ2-2,TRBD2,TRBV7-9,TGTGCCAGCAGCCCGGGACTACTCACCGGGGAGCTGTTTTTT,CASSPGLLTGELFF
.,TRBJ1-2,TRBD1,TRBV19,TGTGCCAGTAGTATGACAGGGGGCTATGGCTACACCTTC,CASSMTGGYGYTF
.,TRBJ2-1,.,TRBV6-5,TGTGCCAGCAGTTACGGGATAAACAATGAGCAGTTCTTC,CASSYGINNEQFF
.,TRBJ1-1,.,TRBV7-8,TGTGCCAGCAGCTTAGCTGGGGGCCGGAACACTGAAGCTTTCTTT,CASSLAGGRNTEAFF
.,TRBJ1-5,TRBD1,TRBV19,TGTGCCAGTAGTACGGGACAGAATCAGCCCCAGCATTTT,CASSTGQNQPQHF
.,TRBJ2-7,.,TRBV7-9,TGTGCCAGCAGGCCCAGCCGCTCCTACGAGCAGTACTTC,CASRPSRSYEQYF
once,TRBJ1-4,TRBD1,TRBV5-6,TGTGCCAGCAGCTTAGGGGACAGGGACGAAAAACTGTTTTTT,CASSLGDRDEKLFF
.,TRBJ2-7,TRBD1,TRBV6-5,TGTGCCAGCAGCCCTGGGACAGCCTACGAGCAGTACTTC,CASSPGTAYEQYF
few,TRBJ2-1,.,TRBV9,TGTGCCAGCAGCGTAGGGGACAATGAGCAGTTCTTC,CASSVGDNEQFF
.,TRBJ2-7,.,TRBV9,TGTGCCAGCAGCGTTAGGGACAACTCCTACGAGCAGTACTTC,CASSVRDNSYEQYF
.,TRBJ1-1,.,TRBV7-9,TGTGCCAGCAGCCACAGGGAGAACACTGAAGCTTTCTTT,CASSHRENTEAFF
.,TRBJ2-1,.,TRBV18,TGTGCCAGCTGGTCGGGGAGCTCCTACAATGAGCAGTTCTTC,CASWSGSSYNEQFF
.,TRBJ1-5,.,TRBV19,TGTGCCAGTAGTATGCCTGGGTTTACGGCCCAGCATTTT,CASSMPGFTAQHF
.,TRBJ2-1,.,TRBV4-3,TGCGCCAGCAGCCAAGATCTTGCCCTAGGAGCGATCCCCTACAATGAGCAGTTCTTC,CASSQDLALGAIPYNEQFF
.,TRBJ2-7,.,TRBV30,TGTGCCGGCCCGGGGGGCGCGGGCGAGCAGTACTTC,CAGPGGAGEQYF
.,TRBJ1-5,TRBD1,TRBV7-8,TGTGCCAGCAGCTTAGCCGGGGCACAGGGGGGCAATCAGCCCCAGCATTTT,CASSLAGAQGGNQPQHF
once,TRBJ2-2,.,TRBV11-3,TGTGCCAGCAGCTTAGGTCTCGGGACTCCGAACACCGGGGAGCTGTTTTTT,CASSLGLGTPNTGELFF
once,TRBJ2-1,.,TRBV2,TGTGCCAGCAGTGAAGCGCTTGGGGACGGAGACAATGAGCAGTTCTTC,CASSEALGDGDNEQFF
.,TRBJ1-2,.,TRBV9,TGTGCCAGCAGCCGAACGGGATTTGACTATGGCTACACCTTC,CASSRTGFDYGYTF
.,TRBJ2-7,TRBD1,TRBV7-2,TGTGCCAGCAGCCTGACCCAGGGGGCATCAGCAGACGAGCAGTACTTC,CASSLTQGASADEQYF
.,TRBJ1-1,.,TRBV6-5,TGTGCCAGCAGACACTCAGTTGGGGGGGACACTGAAGCTTTCTTT,CASRHSVGGDTEAFF
.,TRBJ1-1,.,TRBV27,TGTGCCAGCAGCCACAGGGAGGGCACTGAAGCTTTCTTT,CASSHREGTEAFF
.,TRBJ2-7,TRBD1,TRBV7-2,TGTGCCAGCAGCTTAGTTCTTCGAGGGACAGGCGATCCCTCCTACGAGCAGTACTTC,CASSLVLRGTGDPSYEQYF
few,TRBJ1-1,.,TRBV7-6,TGTGCCAGCAGCTTAGATCTGGGGGCCACTGAAGCTTTCTTT,CASSLDLGATEAFF
.,TRBJ2-3,.,TRBV27,TGTGCCAGCAGCCCGAGTATCACAGATACGCAGTATTTT,CASSPSITDTQYF
.,TRBJ2-7,TRBD1,TRBV5-5,TGTGCCAGCAGTTGGGGACAGGGGGCCTACGAGCAGTACTTC,CASSWGQGAYEQYF
medium-sized,TRBJ1-1,.,TRBV29-1,TGCAGCGTTAGGTTAAACGAAGCTTTCTTT,CSVRLNEAFF
.,TRBJ1-1,.,TRBV5-6,TGTGCCAGCAGCCTAGAACAGGGTGGCATATGGGGCACTGAAGCTTTCTTT,CASSLEQGGIWGTEAFF
.,TRBJ2-7,.,TRBV27,TGTGCCAGCAGTTTATCGAATCGTGGCAGGGCCTCCTACGAGCAGTACTTC,CASSLSNRGRASYEQYF
.,TRBJ2-5,.,TRBV9,TGTGCCAGCAGCGTAGGGACCGAATATTTGGCGACCCAGTACTTC,CASSVGTEYLATQYF
.,TRBJ2-5,.,TRBV5-1,TGCGCCAGCAGCTTGCGGCAAGGCCTATATCAAGAGACCCAGTACTTC,CASSLRQGLYQETQYF
.,TRBJ1-1,.,TRBV23-1,TGCGCCAGCAGTCACGGCCAGATCACTGAAGCTTTCTTT,CASSHGQITEAFF
.,TRBJ2-1,TRBD1,TRBV10-3,TGTGCCATCTACAGGGGGCGGGGAGTTTACAATGAGCAGTTCTTC,CAIYRGRGVYNEQFF
.,TRBJ2-7,.,TRBV18,TGTGCCAGCTCACCATTGGGCAGTGCCAACTACGAGCAGTACTTC,CASSPLGSANYEQYF
.,TRBJ2-2,.,TRBV11-2,TGTGCCAGCAAGGCAGGGAACACCGGGGAGCTGTTTTTT,CASKAGNTGELFF
.,TRBJ2-1,.,TRBV18,TGTGCCACAACCGATCTTGGGGGTGAGCAGTTCTTC,CATTDLGGEQFF
.,TRBJ2-2,.,TRBV4-1,TGCGCCAGCAGCCCACACCGGTTCGGGGACCCCGGGGAGCTGTTTTTT,CASSPHRFGDPGELFF
.,TRBJ2-2,TRBD2,TRBV6-5,TGTGCCAGCAGTTCGACTAGCGGGGCCTACACCGGGGAGCTGTTTTTT,CASSSTSGAYTGELFF
.,TRBJ2-2,.,TRBV7-9,TGTGCCACCGCATACGTGGGGAAGGACACCGGGGAGCTGTTTTTT,CATAYVGKDTGELFF
.,TRBJ2-7,TRBD1,TRBV6-6,TGTGCCAGCAGTCCTTACGGGGACAGAGTCTACGAGCAGTACTTC,CASSPYGDRVYEQYF